The entry below describes one T cell receptor beta chain. The germline V gene encodes CDR1 SGHRS and CDR2 YFSETQ. The CDR3 is 15 residues long. V lost 2 bases and J lost 6; bases outside the gene matches: 4. The data belong to a study of blood T cell repertoires in COVID-19. Study as a whole: Sources were T cells, B-cell-depleted T cells, or PBMCs; the material itself was cDNA or gDNA.

TCRdb's copy holds only in-frame clones and misses some; the assay was immunoSEQ multiplex PCR. The table has roughly 100,000 clones, around 82% seen once. This clonotype was sampled from a human donor in a cohort sampled during active or convalescent COVID-19. The chain combines TRBV5-1 with TRBJ1-6; TRBD1 matches 8 bases. The source material was peripheral blood. The DNA of the CDR3 is TGCGCCAGCAGCTTAGGACAGGGAGTTAATTCACCCCTCCACTTT. It specifies CASSLGQGVNSPLHF. Looking up the rest from reference TRBV5-1 and TRBJ1-6 gives the full variable domain: KAGVTQTPRYLIKTRGQQVTLSCSPISGHRSVSWYQQTPGQGLQFLFEYFSETQRNKGNFPGRFSGRQFSNSRSEMNVSTLELGDSALYLCASSLGQGVNSPLHFGNGTRLTVT.